Below, 31 T cell receptor beta chains from the same sample are listed, as sequenced in a study of immune characterization of retroperitoneal liposarcoma (dated by TCRdb to between 2018 and 2021). Library creation used PCR. The reads were generated on a NextSeq 500. TCRdb's own reprocessing of the public reads used fastp at Q25 and MiXCR and kept productive beta chains. For every CDR3 protein sequence, its rows merge into one entry that carries the most common genes and DNA. The sample has around 10,000 distinct CDR3 sequences on record, about 23% of them singletons. The ten most abundant clones make up more than 8.5% of the sample. What was sequenced was blood. All receptors derive from a female donor with retroperitoneal liposarcoma.

This clonotype was seen only a few times. V gene TRBV7-2 combines with J gene TRBJ2-5, with 11 positions matching TRBD2. The tail of the sequence fits TRBJ2-7 better, so the J call may be wrong. Germline CDR1 and CDR2: SGHTA and FQGNSA. The CDR3 has 15 residues. CDR3 sequence (DNA): TGTGCCAACCAACAAATAGCGGGAGGGCCTTACGAGCAGTACTTC. Translating it yields CANQQIAGGPYEQYF.

The sample holds many counts of this clonotype. The chain couples TRBV5-4 to TRBJ2-1; 10 positions match TRBD1. Germline V gives CDR1 SGHNT, CDR2 YYREEE (reference sequence). Trimming removed 3 bases from V and 7 bases from J; junction bases left unmatched: 7. The CDR3 sequence is 15 residues long. For the CDR3, the DNA is TGTGCCAGCAGCTCTGGGACAGGGGTTTTGAATGAGCAGTTCTTC. This sequence encodes CASSSGTGVLNEQFF.

In its sample, this clonotype ranks as medium-sized. The chain carries TRBV6-1 and TRBJ2-1; 7 bases match TRBD2. The CDR3 consists of 15 residues. Germline lookup yields CDR1 MNHNS and CDR2 SASEGT. V lost 1 base and J lost 1; bases outside the gene matches: 1. CDR3 DNA sequence: TGTGCCAGCAGTGAAGGGACTAGGTCCTACAATGAGCAGTTCTTC. This gives the protein CASSEGTRSYNEQFF.

Many counts were recorded for this clonotype. The V gene is TRBV6-1, the J gene TRBJ2-3; TRBD2 aligns across 8 bases. With V trimmed by 0 bases and J by 2 bases, 4 bases remained unmatched. The CDR3 is 16 residues long. Germline loops: CDR1 MNHNS, CDR2 SASEGT. CDR3 DNA sequence: TGTGCCAGCAGTGAAGCCCGGACTAGCTTCACAGATACGCAGTATTTT. Its translation: CASSEARTSFTDTQYF.

Here the CDR3 reads CASRAGLAGDNEQFF. The CDR3 coding sequence is TGTGCCAGCAGGGCCGGACTAGCGGGCGACAATGAGCAGTTCTTC. The chain couples TRBV6-1 to TRBJ2-1, with 11 bases that match TRBD2. Trimming removed 6 bases from V and 5 bases from J; junction bases left unmatched: 6. CDR3 size: 15 residues. CDR1 and CDR2 from the germline V gene are MNHNS and SASEGT.

About this clonotype itself: Its ends do not fully match the called genes, so a read error is possible. The gene calls are TRBV12-3 or TRBV12-4 and TRBJ2-3; 7 positions agree with TRBD2. The CDR3 is 14 amino acids. CDR3 nucleotide sequence: TGTGCCAGTAGTTTAGTTAGTAGCGGGGATACGCAGTATTTT. It is translated as CASSLVSSGDTQYF.

This clonotype is judged medium-sized (0.01 to 0.1%). The rearrangement joins TRBV6-1 to TRBJ2-1, with 7 bases identical to TRBD2. The germline V gene encodes CDR1 MNHNS and CDR2 SASEGT. The CDR3 has 13 amino acids. V shed 5 bases and J 6 bases; nucleotides not matched to a gene: 4. CDR3 DNA: TGTGCCAGCAGTACTGGACTAGGCAATGAGCAGTTCTTC. Translated, it gives CASSTGLGNEQFF.

This clonotype is deemed medium-sized. This rearrangement joins TRBV10-1 to TRBJ2-5, with a weak D call TRBD2 (5 bases). This CDR3 contains 14 residues. The germline V gene has CDR1 WNHNN and CDR2 SYGVQD (reference sequence). Trimming removed 11 bases at V and 4 bases at J, with 20 bases between. CDR3 residues: CAPLGRDTRETQYF. Here the CDR3 DNA reads TGCGCCCCCTTAGGACGGGATACACGAGAGACCCAGTACTTC.

The V gene is TRBV11-2, the J gene TRBJ1-1, with TRBD1 identical over 11 bases. The J segment lost 4 bases and the V segment lost 5 bases, leaving 0 bases of the junction unmatched. CDR3 length: 13 residues. Germline V gene sequence: CDR1 SGHAT, CDR2 FQNNGV. The CDR3 nucleotides are TGTGCCAGCAGCGGGACAGGGGGCACTGAAGCTTTCTTT. Translated: CASSGTGGTEAFF.

In this sample, this clonotype turned up many times. The chain has TRBV12-3 or TRBV12-4 and TRBJ2-2; 9 bases map to TRBD2. The CDR3 has 14 residues. V lost 5 bases to trimming and J lost 10 bases; unmatched junction nucleotides: 8. Here the CDR3 DNA reads TGTGCCAGCAGTAGCTCCGGGACTAGCCCGGAGCTGTTTTTT. Protein product: CASSSSGTSPELFF.

This clonotype was observed a few times. The chain recombines TRBV5-6 with TRBJ1-1; D might be TRBD1 (6 bases). CDR3 length: 16 residues. CDR1 and CDR2 from the germline V gene are SGHDT and YYEEEE. Trimming pared 4 bases from V and 0 bases from J, leaving 16 bases between. CDR3 nucleotides: TGTGCCAGCAGCCAGTTAGGGGCAGGGGTGAACACTGAAGCTTTCTTT. This codes for CASSQLGAGVNTEAFF.

This clonotype was observed at least ten times. The chain carries TRBV6-1 and TRBJ1-1; a weak D match, TRBD1 (6 bases). The CDR3 is made up of 13 amino acids. Trimming took 6 bases from V and 1 from J, leaving 9 bases between them. The germline gives CDR1 MNHNS, CDR2 SASEGT. The CDR3, as DNA: TGTGCCAGCAGCTCGGGACAGAACACTGAAGCTTTCTTT. Translated, it gives CASSSGQNTEAFF.

The rearrangement links TRBV12-3 or TRBV12-4 to TRBJ2-5; no clear D. Near its end, the DNA agrees better with TRBJ2-1, so the J call may be wrong. This CDR3 has 13 amino acids. DNA of the CDR3: TGTGCCAGCACTCCCCGCGACCGGAATGAGCAGTTCTTC. Its protein product is CASTPRDRNEQFF.

This chain connects TRBV4-1 to TRBJ1-4; 8 bases match TRBD1. With 0 bases clipped from V and 10 bases from J, the junction kept 13 bases outside the gene matches. The CDR3 loop spans 17 amino acids. CDR1 and CDR2 from the germline V gene are MGHRA and YSYEKL. The CDR3 sequence is CASSQESRGRDRTKLFF. DNA for the CDR3: TGCGCCAGCAGCCAAGAATCTCGGGGGCGGGACAGGACAAAACTGTTTTTT.

The chain uses TRBV18 and TRBJ2-1, with TRBD1 matching over 9 bases. From germline, CDR1 is KGHSH and CDR2 LQKENI. This CDR3 has 16 amino acids. With 6 bases clipped from V and 0 bases from J, the junction kept 6 bases outside the gene matches. The chain's CDR3 is CASSLQGAFSYNEQFF. CDR3 nucleotide sequence: TGTGCCAGCTCCCTACAGGGGGCCTTCTCCTACAATGAGCAGTTCTTC.

About this clonotype itself: A much larger clone sits a single nucleotide away, making a read error possible. CDR3 sequence: CASSLRELSYEQFF. CDR3 sequence (DNA): TGTGCCAGCAGTTTGAGGGAGCTTTCGTACGAGCAGTTCTTC. This sequence joins TRBV12-3 or TRBV12-4 and TRBJ2-1; TRBD2 might be the D (5 bases). CDR3 length: 14 residues. With 3 bases removed from V and 10 bases from J, the gap between germline ends came to 16 bases.

This clonotype has only a few counts. The V gene is TRBV28, the J gene TRBJ2-1; 8 positions agree with TRBD1. Matching the DNA end better, TRBJ2-7 makes the J call doubtful. Germline V CDR1 and CDR2: MDHEN, SYDVKM. The CDR3 loop spans 15 amino acids. CDR3 region: CASSTRWQGAHEQYF. The CDR3, as DNA: TGTGCCAGCAGCACACGATGGCAGGGGGCACACGAGCAGTACTTC.

The CDR3 region is CASSLRTGGQETQYF. The CDR3 region has the DNA TGTGCCAGCAGCTTAAGGACAGGGGGCCAAGAGACCCAGTACTTC. The chain employs TRBV11-3 and TRBJ2-5, with 10 bases lining up with TRBD1. From germline, CDR1 is SGHNT and CDR2 YENEEA. The J segment lost 1 base and the V segment lost 2 bases, leaving 1 base of the junction unmatched. CDR3 length: 15 amino acids.

The chain is built from TRBV25-1 and TRBJ1-1; 8 bases map to TRBD1. J was trimmed by 8 bases and V by 7 bases; bases with no gene match: 12. The germline CDR1 and CDR2 sequences are MGHDK and SYGVNS. The CDR3 runs to 14 residues. CDR3 nucleotide sequence: TGTGCCAGCATGGAGGACAGGGTAGATGGAGAAGCTTTCTTT. The encoded protein is CASMEDRVDGEAFF.

The genes are TRBV24-1 and TRBJ2-1; 8 bases agree with TRBD1. This CDR3 spans 16 amino acids. Germline V gives CDR1 KGHDR, CDR2 SFDVKD. After removal of 4 bases from V and 2 bases from J, the junction contained 6 bases not matched to a gene. In nucleotides, the CDR3 is TGTGCCACCAGTGACACACTCAGGGGGCCCTACAATGAGCAGTTCTTC. The encoded protein is CATSDTLRGPYNEQFF.

The table lists this clonotype with a few counts. One junction end disagrees with the germline gene, perhaps due to a read error. The V call is TRBV4-1, the J call TRBJ2-1; the match to TRBD2 covers 11 bases. Germline V CDR1 and CDR2: MGHRA, YSYEKL. This CDR3 comprises 15 residues. The CDR3 is CASSPGTSGGNEQFF. In DNA form, the CDR3 reads TGTGCCAGCAGCCCCGGGACTAGCGGAGGCAATGAGCAGTTCTTC.

This clonotype was observed once. The junction shows a germline mismatch at one end, possibly a read error. The V call is TRBV4-1, the J call TRBJ2-1; maybe TRBD2 (7 bases). The J call may not be correct, given that the DNA end is closer to TRBJ2-7. Germline V gene data show CDR1 as MGHRA and CDR2 as YSYEKL. The CDR3 is 14 residues long. DNA of the CDR3: TGTGCCAGCAGCCAAGGGGAGGGGGGCTACGAGCAGTACTTC. Protein product: CASSQGEGGYEQYF.

The genes are TRBV6-1 and TRBJ1-2; D gene unclear. Trimming took off 0 bases at V and 1 base at J, with 9 bases between the two ends. Germline CDR1 is MNHNS and CDR2 is SASEGT. The CDR3 spans 15 residues. The CDR3 here is CASSEALGSNYGYTF. In DNA form, the CDR3 reads TGTGCCAGCAGTGAAGCGCTGGGCAGTAACTATGGCTACACCTTC.

The chain combines TRBV4-1 with TRBJ2-1; no clear D gene. V gave up 0 bases and J gave up 2 bases, with 8 bases separating them. Germline assignment: CDR1 MGHRA and CDR2 YSYEKL. The CDR3 loop spans 15 amino acids. CDR3 loop: CASSQDPPPYNEQFF. Here the CDR3 DNA reads TGCGCCAGCAGCCAAGATCCCCCCCCCTACAATGAGCAGTTCTTC.

Within the sample, this clonotype is medium-sized. The rearrangement joins TRBV6-1 to TRBJ1-1; TRBD1 is a possible D gene (5 bases). V lost 5 bases and J lost 0, with 10 bases in between. Germline V gives CDR1 MNHNS, CDR2 SASEGT. The CDR3 has 14 amino acids. This CDR3 is CASSQRQLNTEAFF. Written as DNA, the CDR3 is TGTGCCAGCAGTCAAAGACAGTTGAACACTGAAGCTTTCTTT.

The CDR3 sequence is CASSLKGSNNQPQHF. The DNA for the CDR3 is TGTGCCAGCAGTTTAAAGGGGTCTAACAATCAGCCCCAGCATTTT. The chain combines TRBV12-3 or TRBV12-4 with TRBJ1-5, with D perhaps TRBD1 (5 bases). V lost 2 bases to trimming and J lost 3 bases, with 11 bases between them. This CDR3 has 15 amino acids.

This clonotype came up many times. This chain connects TRBV7-2 to TRBJ2-1, with D possibly TRBD2 on 6 matching bases. This CDR3 has 12 amino acids. The V end lost 3 bases, the J end lost 9 bases, and 9 bases lay between the germline ends. The germline CDR1 and CDR2 sequences are SGHTA and FQGNSA. This chain's CDR3 is CASSLTGVEQFF. As DNA, the CDR3 is TGTGCCAGCAGCTTGACGGGAGTTGAGCAGTTCTTC.

The rearrangement uses TRBV10-3 and TRBJ2-3; 12 bases map to TRBD2. The DNA end is more similar to TRBJ2-7, so the J call may be wrong. The CDR3 consists of 15 residues. CDR1 and CDR2 from the germline V gene are ENHRY and SYGVKD. The CDR3 DNA reads as TGTGCCATCAGTGAAGGACTAGCGGGGACCAATGAGCAGTACTTC. The encoded protein is CAISEGLAGTNEQYF.

This clonotype occurred many times. The V and J genes are TRBV6-1 and TRBJ2-1; 10 bases match TRBD2. The DNA end lines up better with TRBJ2-7; the J call may be wrong. The germline V gene encodes CDR1 MNHNS and CDR2 SASEGT. This CDR3 comprises 16 residues. The CDR3 bases are TGTGCCAGCAGTCCCCTGGTAGCGGGAGGAAATTACGAGCAGTACTTC. As protein: CASSPLVAGGNYEQYF.

On this clonotype itself: One end of the junction is discordant with germline, which a read error may explain. The DNA of the CDR3 is TGTGCCAGCAGCGTAGCGGAAGAATTGAAGACTGAAGCTTTCTTT. Translated, it gives CASSVAEELKTEAFF. The chain couples TRBV9 to TRBJ1-1; no firm D call. The CDR3 covers 15 residues. CDR1 and CDR2 (germline): SGDLS, YYNGEE.

By its share, this clonotype is medium-sized (0.01 to 0.1%). The chain uses TRBV7-2 and TRBJ2-1, with TRBD2 matching over 11 bases. V shed 5 bases and J 9 bases; nucleotides not matched to a gene: 12. This CDR3 comprises 16 residues. CDR1 and CDR2 (germline): SGHTA, FQGNSA. The DNA for the CDR3 is TGTGCCAGCAGCCTCTTACAGTTAGCGGGAGGGGGTGAGCAGTTCTTC. It specifies CASSLLQLAGGGEQFF.